The 31 T cell receptor beta chains presented below share a single source sample, sequenced in a study of OX40 agonist ivuxolimab in advanced cancers. Clones were read by immunoSEQ multiplex PCR, and TCRdb kept only the in-frame ones, dropping some. The top ten clones hold 1.1% of a sample with around 76,000 clones, more than 65% of them seen once. Sequences were derived from CD4+ or CD8+ T cells sorted from blood, sampled in a trial of the OX40 agonist ivuxolimab. The source is an adult with an advanced solid tumor such as melanoma, head and neck, liver or kidney cancer.

This rearrangement joins TRBV6-5 to TRBJ1-3; D gene unclear. The CDR3 is 14 residues long. Between the trimmed V and J ends, which lost 0 bases and 3 bases, there was a span of 6 bases. CDR1 is MNHEY and CDR2 is SVGAGI in the germline V gene. CDR3 bases: TGTGCCAGCAGTTACTCCGGCTTTGGAAACACCATATATTTT. Translation: CASSYSGFGNTIYF.

The chain has TRBV10-3 and TRBJ1-1; D not certain. Germline V CDR1 and CDR2: ENHRY, SYGVKD. The CDR3 length is 14 residues. V was pared by 6 bases and J by 5 bases, with 16 bases between. The CDR3 bases are TGTGCCATCAGCGCAGCCGTGGGTGTGACTGAAGCTTTCTTT. Its protein product is CAISAAVGVTEAFF.

This chain links TRBV7-8 with TRBJ2-7, with 9 bases lining up with TRBD2. Germline V lookup: CDR1 SGHVS, CDR2 FQNEAQ. Trimming cost V 5 bases and J 3 bases; bases outside gene matches: 14. The CDR3 runs 17 residues. In DNA, the CDR3 is TGTGCCAGCAGCCCCTCCGACGCGCGGGGGGGCAGCTACGAGCAGTACTTC. This encodes CASSPSDARGGSYEQYF. Together with reference TRBV7-8 and TRBJ2-7, the CDR3 gives the full variable domain: GAGVSQSPRYKVAKRGQDVALRCDPISGHVSLFWYQQALGQGPEFLTYFQNEAQLDKSGLPSDRFFAERPEGSVSTLKIQRTQQEDSAVYLCASSPSDARGGSYEQYFGPGTRLTVT.

The V call is TRBV5-1, the J call TRBJ1-4; no definite D call. The CDR3 spans 15 residues. Germline CDR1 reads SGHRS; CDR2 reads YFSETQ. V lost 0 bases, J lost 4 bases, and 10 bases lay in between. The CDR3 nucleotides are TGCGCCAGCAGCTTGGCAATAGATATTAATGAAAAACTGTTTTTT. Translation gives CASSLAIDINEKLFF. Drawing the rest from reference TRBV5-1 and TRBJ1-4, the complete variable domain is KAGVTQTPRYLIKTRGQQVTLSCSPISGHRSVSWYQQTPGQGLQFLFEYFSETQRNKGNFPGRFSGRQFSNSRSEMNVSTLELGDSALYLCASSLAIDINEKLFFGSGTQLSVL.

The genes are TRBV19 and TRBJ2-1; D unresolved. Trimming left V 6 bases short and J 3 bases short, with 9 bases between. The CDR3 is made up of 13 amino acids. The germline gives CDR1 LNHDA, CDR2 SQIVND (reference sequence). CDR3 sequence: CASSGQLYNEQFF. The DNA for the CDR3 is TGTGCCAGTAGCGGGCAGCTCTACAATGAGCAGTTCTTC.

The chain employs TRBV27 and TRBJ2-7; D might be TRBD1 (6 bases). The germline V gene has CDR1 MNHEY and CDR2 SMNVEV (reference sequence). The CDR3 covers 14 residues. The ends were cut back, 5 bases at V and 4 bases at J, with 15 bases in the middle. CDR3 loop: CASSRQAGVYEQYF. The CDR3 DNA is TGTGCCAGCAGTCGACAGGCAGGGGTGTACGAGCAGTACTTC.

This clone was seen once. J is TRBJ2-3 and V is TRBV5-1, with D possibly called TRBD1 or TRBD2 (7 bases each). V shed 6 bases and J shed 6 bases, with 17 bases lying between them. The CDR3 has 14 amino acids. Looked up from germline, CDR1 is SGHRS and CDR2 is YFSETQ. This chain's CDR3 is CASMQGGQADTQYF. CDR3 nucleotide sequence: TGCGCCAGCATGCAGGGGGGGCAGGCGGATACGCAGTATTTT.

This chain uses TRBV9 with TRBJ2-1; 15 bases map to TRBD2. Trimming removed 0 bases from V and 1 base from J; junction bases left unmatched: 8. The CDR3 is made up of 20 amino acids. The germline V gene encodes CDR1 SGDLS and CDR2 YYNGEE. CDR3 sequence: CASSVAWTSGGAGSYNEQFF. The CDR3 region has the DNA TGTGCCAGCAGCGTAGCTTGGACTAGCGGGGGGGCCGGATCCTACAATGAGCAGTTCTTC.

This clone appeared a few times. CDR3 DNA sequence: TGTGCCAGCAGCTTAGGCCAGGGTACCACCGGGGAGCTGTTTTTT. This sequence encodes CASSLGQGTTGELFF. The V gene is TRBV7-9, the J gene TRBJ2-2; D possibly corresponds to TRBD1 (5 bases). CDR3 size: 15 residues. Germline-derived CDR1 and CDR2 are SEHNR and FQNEAQ (reference sequence). V gave up 1 base and J gave up 4 bases, with 10 bases separating them.

The J gene is TRBJ1-1, the V gene TRBV29-1; possible D gene TRBD1, 5 bases. Trimming pared 4 bases from V and 3 bases from J, leaving 12 bases between. CDR3 length: 13 amino acids. The germline CDR1 and CDR2 sequences are SQVTM and ANQGSEA. The CDR3 spells CSVVGGVYTEAFF. The CDR3 DNA is TGCAGCGTTGTCGGGGGGGTGTACACTGAAGCTTTCTTT.

V gene TRBV7-2 combines with J gene TRBJ1-4, with 7 bases aligning to TRBD1. This CDR3 has 15 amino acids. Germline assignment: CDR1 SGHTA and CDR2 FQGNSA. J lost 8 bases, V lost 5 bases, and 11 bases had no gene match. In nucleotides, the CDR3 is TGTGCCAGCAGCGCCAGGGGGTCCCCTGGGGAAAAACTGTTTTTT. It specifies CASSARGSPGEKLFF. Supplemented by reference TRBV7-2 and TRBJ1-4, the full variable domain reads GAGVSQSPSNKVTEKGKDVELRCDPISGHTALYWYRQSLGQGLEFLIYFQGNSAPDKSGLPSDRFSAERTGGSVSTLTIQRTQQEDSAVYLCASSARGSPGEKLFFGSGTQLSVL.

The chain links TRBV2 to TRBJ1-2; the D is unclear. Germline values: CDR1 SNHLY, CDR2 FYNNEI. Trimming left V 2 bases short and J 4 bases short, with 5 bases between. The CDR3 runs 12 residues. This CDR3 is CASSEISYGYTF. CDR3 DNA sequence: TGTGCCAGCAGTGAAATCAGCTATGGCTACACCTTC.

The chain carries TRBV5-1 and TRBJ1-1, with D uncertain. Germline assignment: CDR1 SGHRS and CDR2 YFSETQ. The CDR3 runs 13 residues. The V end was cut by 2 bases, the J end by 1 base, with 6 bases between. CDR3 nucleotide sequence: TGCGCCAGCAGCTTCATCCAGAACACTGAAGCTTTCTTT. Its protein is CASSFIQNTEAFF.

Concerning this clone: Other DNA sequences in this specimen translate into the identical CDR3. For the CDR3, the DNA is TGTGCCAGCAGCTTAACCAGGGCCGGCTCTGGAAACACCATATATTTT. It specifies CASSLTRAGSGNTIYF. V is TRBV7-8 and J is TRBJ1-3, with D perhaps matching TRBD1 (5 bases). CDR3 length: 16 amino acids. The germline V gene has CDR1 SGHVS and CDR2 FQNEAQ. V was cut by 2 bases and J by 0 bases, with 11 bases left in between.

This clone was seen just once. The chain combines TRBV7-6 with TRBJ2-6; no firm D call. V was pared by 2 bases and J by 1 base, with 9 bases between. The CDR3 extends over 16 amino acids. Germline CDR1 and CDR2: SGHVS and FNYEAQ. The CDR3 loop reads CASSLWAISGANVLTF. The DNA of the CDR3 is TGTGCCAGCAGCTTATGGGCCATATCTGGGGCCAACGTCCTGACTTTC.

The CDR3 sequence is CASSYSKGWDTEAFF. In DNA form, the CDR3 reads TGTGCCAGCAGTTACTCGAAGGGTTGGGACACTGAAGCTTTCTTT. The chain employs TRBV6-6 and TRBJ1-1; D remains unclear. Per the germline V gene, CDR1 is MNHNY and CDR2 is SVGAGI (reference sequence). This CDR3 comprises 15 residues. Trimming stripped 0 bases from V and 3 bases from J, with 11 bases between.

This sequence joins TRBV25-1 and TRBJ1-1; D is perhaps TRBD1 (5 bases). This CDR3 has 13 amino acids. The germline V gene encodes CDR1 MGHDK and CDR2 SYGVNS. Trimming cost V 4 bases and J 6 bases, with 12 bases left between them. CDR3: CASSGGLGAEAFF. The CDR3 coding sequence is TGTGCCAGCAGTGGGGGACTGGGCGCTGAAGCTTTCTTT.

V usage is TRBV5-1 and J usage is TRBJ2-7; unclear D gene. CDR1 SGHRS and CDR2 YFSETQ come from the germline V gene. CDR3 length: 13 residues. Trimming cost V 2 bases and J 4 bases, with 10 bases left between them. CDR3 nucleotide sequence: TGCGCCAGCAGCTTCTTAGGTCTTTACGAGCAGTACTTC. It translates to CASSFLGLYEQYF.

The chain carries TRBV6-5 and TRBJ1-1; maybe TRBD1 (6 bases). The CDR3 loop spans 13 amino acids. The V end was cut by 4 bases, the J end by 4 bases, with 10 bases between. The germline CDR1 and CDR2 sequences are MNHEY and SVGAGI. The CDR3 DNA reads TGTGCCAGCAGTTTACAGGGTAGCACTGAAGCTTTCTTT. Encoded protein: CASSLQGSTEAFF.

This clone was detected only a few times. The chain employs TRBV10-3 and TRBJ1-2, with 7 bases identical to TRBD1. This CDR3 is 13 amino acids long. V trimming: 6 bases; J trimming: 6 bases; junction bases outside the gene matches: 7. Germline V gene lookup returns CDR1 ENHRY and CDR2 SYGVKD. The CDR3 reads CAISLTGFNGYTF. In DNA form, the CDR3 reads TGTGCCATCAGCTTGACAGGGTTTAATGGCTACACCTTC.

The J gene is TRBJ1-5, the V gene TRBV7-6; D is undetermined. The V end was cut by 3 bases, the J end by 0 bases, with 6 bases between. Germline lookup yields CDR1 SGHVS and CDR2 FNYEAQ. The CDR3 runs to 14 residues. The CDR3 DNA is TGTGCCAGCAGCTTGACGCCTAGCAATCAGCCCCAGCATTTT. Its translation is CASSLTPSNQPQHF.

The rearrangement uses TRBV7-9 and TRBJ1-2; D is ambiguous. Trimming shortened V by 3 bases and J by 1 base, and 6 bases separated the two germline ends. Germline V gene lookup returns CDR1 SEHNR and CDR2 FQNEAQ (reference sequence). This CDR3 is built from 13 residues. The CDR3 sequence: CASSFPLNYGYTF. CDR3 nucleotide sequence: TGTGCCAGCAGCTTTCCTCTTAACTATGGCTACACCTTC. Together with reference TRBV7-9 and TRBJ1-2, the CDR3 gives the full variable domain: DTGVSQNPRHKITKRGQNVTFRCDPISEHNRLYWYRQTLGQGPEFLTYFQNEAQLEKSRLLSDRFSAERPKGSFSTLEIQRTEQGDSAMYLCASSFPLNYGYTFGSGTRLTVV.

With respect to this clone: At one end the junction does not follow the germline gene, possibly because of a read error. The rearrangement joins TRBV5-5 to TRBJ1-2; D is perhaps TRBD1 (5 bases). This CDR3 is 13 amino acids long. In germline, CDR1 is SGHKS, CDR2 YYEKEE (reference sequence). CDR3 region: CASSLGPGYGYTF. CDR3 bases: TGCGCCAGCAGCCTGGGACCGGGCTATGGCTACACCTTC. Together with reference TRBV5-5 and TRBJ1-2, the CDR3 gives the full variable domain: DAGVTQSPTHLIKTRGQQVTLRCSPISGHKSVSWYQQVLGQGPQFIFQYYEKEERGRGNFPDRFSARQFPNYSSELNVNALLLGDSALYLCASSLGPGYGYTFGSGTRLTVV.

This sequence joins TRBV6-1 and TRBJ1-1; D is undetermined. The CDR3 is made up of 15 amino acids. V lost 1 base and J lost 6, with 15 bases in between. CDR1 is MNHNS, CDR2 SASEGT, per germline. This CDR3 reads CASSEGLRWHAEAFF. DNA for the CDR3: TGTGCCAGCAGTGAAGGCCTCAGGTGGCACGCTGAAGCTTTCTTT.

The chain combines TRBV6-5 with TRBJ2-5; TRBD1 matches at 7 bases. Looked up from germline, CDR1 is MNHEY and CDR2 is SVGAGI. The CDR3 covers 13 residues. Trimming cost V 10 bases and J 5 bases; bases outside gene matches: 10. CDR3 in DNA: TGTGCCATCCGGGGACAGCCCGGGGAGACCCAGTACTTC. Translated: CAIRGQPGETQYF.

This clone has just one count. The V and J genes are TRBV5-1 and TRBJ2-1; TRBD1 is a possible D gene (5 bases). The CDR3 has 16 amino acids. Germline CDR1 SGHRS, CDR2 YFSETQ. The V end was cut by 4 bases, the J end by 1 base, with 15 bases between. The CDR3 sequence: CASSRGDLGSYNEQFF. Here the CDR3 DNA reads TGCGCCAGCAGCAGGGGCGACCTGGGTTCCTACAATGAGCAGTTCTTC. The whole variable domain, remainder taken from reference TRBV5-1 and TRBJ2-1, is KAGVTQTPRYLIKTRGQQVTLSCSPISGHRSVSWYQQTPGQGLQFLFEYFSETQRNKGNFPGRFSGRQFSNSRSEMNVSTLELGDSALYLCASSRGDLGSYNEQFFGPGTRLTVL.

This clone was observed a single time. The chain combines TRBV2 with TRBJ2-7, with 9 nucleotides matching TRBD1. The CDR3 runs 14 residues. CDR1 is SNHLY and CDR2 is FYNNEI in the germline V gene. The J segment lost 3 bases and the V segment lost 6 bases, leaving 6 bases of the junction unmatched. The CDR3 loop reads CASRRTGEDYEQYF. The CDR3 nucleotides are TGTGCCAGCAGAAGGACAGGGGAGGACTACGAGCAGTACTTC.

In regard to this clone: The sample contains more than one DNA sequence encoding this CDR3. The chain carries TRBV7-2 and TRBJ1-5; perhaps TRBD1 as D (5 bases). In germline, CDR1 is SGHTA, CDR2 FQGNSA. V lost 3 bases and J lost 4, with 7 bases in between. There are 13 residues in the CDR3. The CDR3 sequence is CASSFGGNQPQHF. In DNA, the CDR3 is TGTGCCAGCAGCTTCGGGGGAAATCAGCCCCAGCATTTT.

The rearrangement joins TRBV6-1 to TRBJ2-7; a weak D match, TRBD2 (5 bases). This CDR3 is built from 11 residues. Germline CDR1 is MNHNS and CDR2 is SASEGT. V lost 5 bases to trimming and J lost 6 bases, with 8 bases between them. CDR3 residues: CASSYAGEQYF. The CDR3 DNA follows: TGTGCCAGCAGTTACGCGGGCGAGCAGTACTTC.

This chain uses TRBV21-1 with TRBJ1-2. TRBV21-1 is shown as a pseudogene. The CDR3 is 15 residues long. CDR3 coding DNA: TGTGCCAGCAGCAAAGGGACGAAGGTTAACTATGGCTACACCTTC. It encodes CASSKGTKVNYGYTF.

This sequence joins TRBV19 and TRBJ1-3; maybe TRBD1 (6 bases). The germline V gene has CDR1 LNHDA and CDR2 SQIVND (reference sequence). Between the trimmed V and J ends, which lost 3 bases and 2 bases, there was a span of 11 bases. The CDR3 length is 15 residues. CDR3 DNA sequence: TGTGCCAGTAGTATTGTCCGGGGGCCTGGAAACACCATATATTTT. Its translation is CASSIVRGPGNTIYF.